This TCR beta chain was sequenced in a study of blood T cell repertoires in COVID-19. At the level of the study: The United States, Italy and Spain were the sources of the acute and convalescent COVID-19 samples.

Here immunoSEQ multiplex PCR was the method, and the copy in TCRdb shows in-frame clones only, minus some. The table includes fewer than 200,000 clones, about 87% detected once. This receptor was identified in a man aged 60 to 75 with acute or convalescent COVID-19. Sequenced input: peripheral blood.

CDR3 region: CASRSLAGGGDTDTQYF. DNA for the CDR3: TGTGCCAGCAGGTCTCTAGCGGGGGGTGGTGACACAGATACGCAGTATTTT. V and J are TRBV5-5 and TRBJ2-3; TRBD2 matches at 11 bases. The trim removed 5 bases at V and 2 bases at J, leaving 10 bases unmatched. The CDR3 is 17 amino acids. CDR1 SGHKS and CDR2 YYEKEE come from the germline V gene (reference sequence).